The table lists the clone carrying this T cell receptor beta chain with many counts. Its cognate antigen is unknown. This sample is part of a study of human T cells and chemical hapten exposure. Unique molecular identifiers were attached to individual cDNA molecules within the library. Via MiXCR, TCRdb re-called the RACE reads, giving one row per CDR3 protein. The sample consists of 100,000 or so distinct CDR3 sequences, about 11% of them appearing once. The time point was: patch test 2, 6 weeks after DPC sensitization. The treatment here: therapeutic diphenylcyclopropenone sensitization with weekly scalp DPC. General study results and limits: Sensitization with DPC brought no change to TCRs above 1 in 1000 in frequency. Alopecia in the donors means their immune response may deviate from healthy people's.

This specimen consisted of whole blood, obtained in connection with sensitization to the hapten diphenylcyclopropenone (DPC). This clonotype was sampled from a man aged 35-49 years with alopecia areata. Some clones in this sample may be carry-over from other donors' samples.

The CDR3 loop is CAISKDGAGEQYF. The CDR3 region has the DNA TGTGCCATCAGTAAGGACGGGGCGGGTGAGCAGTACTTC. The V call is TRBV10-3, the J call TRBJ2-7, with D perhaps TRBD1 or TRBD2 (5 bases each). There are 13 residues in the CDR3. Germline assignment: CDR1 ENHRY and CDR2 SYGVKD. V was cut by 5 bases and J by 7 bases, with 15 bases left in between.